Listed below are T cell receptor beta chains from one sample, sequenced in a study of cytomegalovirus exposure and HLA in healthy donors. TCRdb keeps only in-frame clones here, not all; method: immunoSEQ multiplex PCR. The data contain roughly 200,000 clones, over 70% of them singletons. The sequencing input was PBMCs. These receptors originate from a woman aged 55-70 years in good health and CMV-seropositive. Both conserved end residues are part of each CDR3. A D gene is named only where the DNA matches it firmly. Not all rows give a size; the values are once, few, many and, for expanded clones, a class.

TGTGCCAGCAGTTTATCCGACAGGGTTTACACTGAAGCTTTCTTT	CASSLSDRVYTEAFF	TRBJ1-1	TRBD1	few	TRBV27
TGTGCCAGCAGTGGGGCAGGGAGGAGGACCACTGAAGCTTTCTTT	CASSGAGRRTTEAFF	TRBJ1-1	.	.	TRBV2
TGTGCCAGCAGTGCCTACACAGATACGCAGTATTTT	CASSAYTDTQYF	TRBJ2-3	.	.	TRBV6-1
TGTGCCAGCAGTTACTCGGACAGATACGAGCAGTACTTC	CASSYSDRYEQYF	TRBJ2-7	.	.	TRBV6-5
TGTGCCAGCACTAAAAGAATGGGGGGGACTATTGGCTACACCTTC	CASTKRMGGTIGYTF	TRBJ1-2	.	.	TRBV2
TGCGCCAGCAGCTTGGGACAGGGGGCCTTTCAGCCCCAGCATTTT	CASSLGQGAFQPQHF	TRBJ1-5	TRBD1	.	TRBV5-1
TGTGCCAGCAGTGAAGGGTGGGGCGGCACCTACGAGCAGTACTTC	CASSEGWGGTYEQYF	TRBJ2-7	.	.	TRBV6-1
TGTGCCAGCAGCTCCACTAGCGGGGGACCCTACGAGCAGTACTTC	CASSSTSGGPYEQYF	TRBJ2-7	TRBD2	.	TRBV9
TGTGCCAGTAGTATAGAGCGGGGGGGCCCGGCAGATACGCAGTATTTT	CASSIERGGPADTQYF	TRBJ2-3	TRBD2	.	TRBV19
TGTGCCAGCAGCGTAGGAAACGGACTTACTAATGAAAAACTGTTTTTT	CASSVGNGLTNEKLFF	TRBJ1-4	.	.	TRBV11-2
TGTGCCAGCAGCGGGGGGACAGGGCCCTCCTACGAGCAGTACTTC	CASSGGTGPSYEQYF	TRBJ2-7	TRBD1	.	TRBV5-4
TGTGCCAGCAGCCCCGGGGGGGATAGGGAGACCCAGTACTTC	CASSPGGDRETQYF	TRBJ2-5	TRBD2	.	TRBV9
TGTGCCAGCAGAGGCGGGACGGAGAATCAGCCCCAGCATTTT	CASRGGTENQPQHF	TRBJ1-5	.	.	TRBV27
TGTGCCAGTAGTTGGGGTCAGGGGTCGGGCGCTTTCTTT	CASSWGQGSGAFF	TRBJ1-1	.	.	TRBV19
TGTGCCAGCAGGACCGGGACAGGGTCCAACGAGCAGTACTTC	CASRTGTGSNEQYF	TRBJ2-7	TRBD1	few	TRBV7-2
TGTGCCAGCAGCTTCTTACTCGGGACTAGCAATGAGCAGTTCTTC	CASSFLLGTSNEQFF	TRBJ2-1	TRBD2	once	TRBV7-8
TGTGCCATCGTACAGGGAAGGAATGAGCAGTTCTTC	CAIVQGRNEQFF	TRBJ2-1	.	.	TRBV30
TGTGCCAGCAGCTTGGCCGGCACAGGGGTTATCGCAGATACGCAGTATTTT	CASSLAGTGVIADTQYF	TRBJ2-3	TRBD1	.	TRBV5-6
TGCGCCAGCAGCTTGGTCGCGGGGGGAAGGGAGCAGTACTTC	CASSLVAGGREQYF	TRBJ2-7	TRBD2	.	TRBV5-1
TGTGCCAGTAGTATCGGACAGGGGTTCTTGCAGCCCCAGCATTTT	CASSIGQGFLQPQHF	TRBJ1-5	TRBD1	.	TRBV19
TGTGCCAGCTCACCATCAGGGAACACTGAAGCTTTCTTT	CASSPSGNTEAFF	TRBJ1-1	.	.	TRBV18
TGTGCCAGCAGTTTAGCGGGGGGGCCTAGCACAGATACGCAGTATTTT	CASSLAGGPSTDTQYF	TRBJ2-3	TRBD2	.	TRBV27
TGTGCCAGTAGCGAACAGGGGATCCTAGCCAAAAACATTCAGTACTTC	CASSEQGILAKNIQYF	TRBJ2-4	TRBD1	.	TRBV19
TGTGCCAGCACCAGGGCGCCCACTGAAGCTTTCTTT	CASTRAPTEAFF	TRBJ1-1	.	.	TRBV2
TGTGCCAGCAGCAGCGGGGGATCGGGGCCCGGGGAGCTGTTTTTT	CASSSGGSGPGELFF	TRBJ2-2	TRBD2	.	TRBV9
TGTGCCTGGAGTCGGAGGGTTGCAACTAATGAAAAACTGTTTTTT	CAWSRRVATNEKLFF	TRBJ1-4	.	.	TRBV30
TGTGCCAGCAGCTTAGTGGCCGCGGCCATCGGAAACACCATATATTTT	CASSLVAAAIGNTIYF	TRBJ1-3	.	.	TRBV11-2
TGTGCCAGCAGCCCGAGGCAGGACTTTACCTACGAGCAGTACTTC	CASSPRQDFTYEQYF	TRBJ2-7	.	few	TRBV7-9
TGTGCCAGCAGCCCCAGACAGGGAATAAGGGAGACCCAGTACTTC	CASSPRQGIRETQYF	TRBJ2-5	TRBD1	once	TRBV7-3
TGTGCCAGCCGGGGGGGGCCTGAGACCCAGTACTTC	CASRGGPETQYF	TRBJ2-5	TRBD2	.	TRBV2
TGTGCCAGTAAATCAGGGGGCTCGAACACTGAAGCTTTCTTT	CASKSGGSNTEAFF	TRBJ1-1	TRBD1	.	TRBV19
TGTGCCAGCAGCTTGTGGGTTCGTAGCGGCCAGTACTTC	CASSLWVRSGQYF	TRBJ2-5	.	.	TRBV5-8
TGTGCCATCATGAGGGAGGTAAGAAATGAGCAGTTCTTC	CAIMREVRNEQFF	TRBJ2-1	.	.	TRBV10-3
TGTGCCAGCAGCTTAGGGGGGACAGACTCCGGGGAGCTGTTTTTT	CASSLGGTDSGELFF	TRBJ2-2	TRBD1	.	TRBV11-2
TGTGCCAGCACCAATACCCAAGGGGCGGATTACAATGAGCAGTTCTTC	CASTNTQGADYNEQFF	TRBJ2-1	.	.	TRBV13
TGTGCCAGCAGCTCAGTCACAGTTTCCTACGAGCAGTACTTC	CASSSVTVSYEQYF	TRBJ2-7	.	.	TRBV7-9
TGCGCCAGCCATAAACCCGGGACTATTGAGACCCAGTACTTC	CASHKPGTIETQYF	TRBJ2-5	TRBD2	.	TRBV5-1
TGTGCCAGTAGTATAGGCGGGGTTGGCACAGATACGCAGTATTTT	CASSIGGVGTDTQYF	TRBJ2-3	.	.	TRBV19
TGTGCCAGCAGGCCGGTCCGCGACTCTGGAAACACCATATATTTT	CASRPVRDSGNTIYF	TRBJ1-3	.	once	TRBV11-2
TGTGCCAGCAGCATAGACAGGGGGGAGACAGATACGCAGTATTTT	CASSIDRGETDTQYF	TRBJ2-3	TRBD1	.	TRBV11-1
TGTGCCAGCAGTGAAGCGGGAGTGGAGGAGACCCAGTACTTC	CASSEAGVEETQYF	TRBJ2-5	.	.	TRBV2
TGTGCCAGCAGCACGGCCGGGACTAGCGTATCTGGCACCGGGGAGCTGTTTTTT	CASSTAGTSVSGTGELFF	TRBJ2-2	TRBD2	.	TRBV9
TGTGCCAGCAGCTTACTAAATCAGCCCCAGCATTTT	CASSLLNQPQHF	TRBJ1-5	.	.	TRBV7-8
TGTGCCAGCAGCGTAGAGGGACAGGGGCATCTCAATGAGCAGTTCTTC	CASSVEGQGHLNEQFF	TRBJ2-1	TRBD1	few	TRBV9
TGTGCCAGCAGCTCATTCGGACTAGATAGTGAGCAGTTCTTC	CASSSFGLDSEQFF	TRBJ2-1	TRBD2	.	TRBV11-1
TGCGCCAGCAGCCGCTACGCCGAACCCGACAGGGTCAATCAGCCCCAGCATTTT	CASSRYAEPDRVNQPQHF	TRBJ1-5	TRBD1	.	TRBV4-1